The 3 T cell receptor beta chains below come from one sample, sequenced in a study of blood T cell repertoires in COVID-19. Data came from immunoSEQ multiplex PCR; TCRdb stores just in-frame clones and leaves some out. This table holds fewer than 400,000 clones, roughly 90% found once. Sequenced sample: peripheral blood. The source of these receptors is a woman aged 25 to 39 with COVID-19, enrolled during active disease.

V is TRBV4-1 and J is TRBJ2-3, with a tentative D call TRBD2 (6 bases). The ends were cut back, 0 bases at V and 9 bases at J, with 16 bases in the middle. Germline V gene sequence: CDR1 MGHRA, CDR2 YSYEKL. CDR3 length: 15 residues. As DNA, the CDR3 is TGCGCCAGCAGCCAAGATGGAGGGGTAATTGAGACGCAGTATTTT. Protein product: CASSQDGGVIETQYF.

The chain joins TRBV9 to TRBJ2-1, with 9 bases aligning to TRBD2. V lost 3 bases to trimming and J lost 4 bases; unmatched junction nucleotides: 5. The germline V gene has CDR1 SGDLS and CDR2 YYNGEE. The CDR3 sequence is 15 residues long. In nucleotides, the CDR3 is TGTGCCAGCAGCGGCCTTAGCGGGGGATACAATGAGCAGTTCTTC. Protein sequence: CASSGLSGGYNEQFF.

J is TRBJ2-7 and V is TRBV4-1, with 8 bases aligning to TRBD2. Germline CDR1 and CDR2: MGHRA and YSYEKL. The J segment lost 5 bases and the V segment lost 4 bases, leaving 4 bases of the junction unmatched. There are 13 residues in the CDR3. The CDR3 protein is CASSPSGPNEQYF. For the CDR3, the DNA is TGCGCCAGCAGCCCTAGCGGGCCCAACGAGCAGTACTTC.